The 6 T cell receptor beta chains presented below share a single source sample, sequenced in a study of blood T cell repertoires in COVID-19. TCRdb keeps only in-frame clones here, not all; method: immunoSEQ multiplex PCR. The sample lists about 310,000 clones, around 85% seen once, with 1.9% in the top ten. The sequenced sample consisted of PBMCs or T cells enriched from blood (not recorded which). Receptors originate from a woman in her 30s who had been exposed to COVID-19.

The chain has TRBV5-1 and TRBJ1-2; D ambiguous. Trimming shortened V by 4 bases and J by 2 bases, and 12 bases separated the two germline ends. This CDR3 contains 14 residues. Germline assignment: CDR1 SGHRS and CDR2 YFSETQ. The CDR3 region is CASSDIQKNYGYTF. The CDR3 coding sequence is TGCGCCAGCAGCGATATACAGAAAAACTATGGCTACACCTTC.

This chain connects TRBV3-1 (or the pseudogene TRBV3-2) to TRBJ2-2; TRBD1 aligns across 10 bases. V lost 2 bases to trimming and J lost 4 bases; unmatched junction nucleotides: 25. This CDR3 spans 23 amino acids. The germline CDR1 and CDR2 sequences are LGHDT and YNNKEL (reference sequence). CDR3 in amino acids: CASSQSDRGEPLGNNHGTGELFF. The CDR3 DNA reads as TGTGCCAGCAGCCAATCGGACAGGGGGGAACCCCTTGGGAATAATCACGGCACCGGGGAGCTGTTTTTT.

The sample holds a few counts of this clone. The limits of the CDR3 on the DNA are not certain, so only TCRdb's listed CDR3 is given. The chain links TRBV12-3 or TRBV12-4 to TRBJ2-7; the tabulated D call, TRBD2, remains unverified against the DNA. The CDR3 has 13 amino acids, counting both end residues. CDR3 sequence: CASSFGEGYEQYF.

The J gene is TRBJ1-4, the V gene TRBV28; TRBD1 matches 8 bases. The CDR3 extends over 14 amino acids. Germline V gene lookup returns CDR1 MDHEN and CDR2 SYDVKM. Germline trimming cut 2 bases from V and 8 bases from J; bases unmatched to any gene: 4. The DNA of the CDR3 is TGTGCCAGCAGTTTAGGGACAGGCAGGGAAAAACTGTTTTTT. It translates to CASSLGTGREKLFF.

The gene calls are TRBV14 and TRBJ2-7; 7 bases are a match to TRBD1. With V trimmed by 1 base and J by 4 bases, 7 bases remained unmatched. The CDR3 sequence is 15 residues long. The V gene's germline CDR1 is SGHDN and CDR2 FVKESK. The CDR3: CASSQGQGKYYEQYF. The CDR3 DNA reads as TGTGCCAGCAGCCAAGGACAGGGTAAATATTACGAGCAGTACTTC.

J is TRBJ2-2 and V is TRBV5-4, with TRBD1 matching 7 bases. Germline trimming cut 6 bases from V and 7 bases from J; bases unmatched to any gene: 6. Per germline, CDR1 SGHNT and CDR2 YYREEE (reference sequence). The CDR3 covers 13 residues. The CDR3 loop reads CASTSGQDGELFF. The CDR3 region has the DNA TGTGCCAGCACCTCTGGACAGGACGGGGAGCTGTTTTTT.